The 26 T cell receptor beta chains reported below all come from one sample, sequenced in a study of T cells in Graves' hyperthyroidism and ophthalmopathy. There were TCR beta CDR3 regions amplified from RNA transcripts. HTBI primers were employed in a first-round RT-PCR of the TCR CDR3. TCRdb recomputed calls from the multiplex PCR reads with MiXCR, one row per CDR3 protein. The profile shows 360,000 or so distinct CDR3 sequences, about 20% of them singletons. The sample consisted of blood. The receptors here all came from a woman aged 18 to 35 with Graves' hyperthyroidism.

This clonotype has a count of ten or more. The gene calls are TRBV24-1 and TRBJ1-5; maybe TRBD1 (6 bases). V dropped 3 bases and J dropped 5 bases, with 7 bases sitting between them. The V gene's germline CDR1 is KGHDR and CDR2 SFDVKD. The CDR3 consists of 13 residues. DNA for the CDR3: TGTGCCACCAGTGATACAGGGCATCAGCCCCAGCATTTT. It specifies CATSDTGHQPQHF.

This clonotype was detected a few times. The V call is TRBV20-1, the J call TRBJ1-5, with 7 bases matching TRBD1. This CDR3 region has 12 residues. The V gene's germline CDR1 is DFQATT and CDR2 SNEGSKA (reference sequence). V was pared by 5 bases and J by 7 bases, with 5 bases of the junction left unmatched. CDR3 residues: CSAHRGVQPQHF. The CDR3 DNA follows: TGCAGTGCTCACAGGGGTGTGCAGCCCCAGCATTTT.

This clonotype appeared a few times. The CDR3 region has the DNA TGTGCCAGCAGGGTAGGGTGGAATCAGCCCCAGCATTTT. Its protein product is CASRVGWNQPQHF. V usage is TRBV28 and J usage is TRBJ1-5; D remains ambiguous. The CDR3 runs 13 residues. Germline V gene sequence: CDR1 MDHEN, CDR2 SYDVKM. The V and J ends lost 6 bases and 4 bases respectively, with 10 bases between them.

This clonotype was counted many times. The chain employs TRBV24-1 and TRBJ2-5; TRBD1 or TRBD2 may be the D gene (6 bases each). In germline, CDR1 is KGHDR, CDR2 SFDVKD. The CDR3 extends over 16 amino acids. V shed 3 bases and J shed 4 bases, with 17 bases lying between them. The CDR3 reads CATSDAKKGGLETQYF. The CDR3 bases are TGTGCCACCAGTGATGCTAAGAAGGGGGGCCTAGAGACCCAGTACTTC.

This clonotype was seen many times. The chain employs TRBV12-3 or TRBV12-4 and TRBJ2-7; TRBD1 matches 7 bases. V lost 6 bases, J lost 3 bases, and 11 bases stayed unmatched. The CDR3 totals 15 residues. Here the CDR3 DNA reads TGTGCCAGCAGACACGCTGGGACAGCTGTCTACGAGCAGTACTTC. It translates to CASRHAGTAVYEQYF.

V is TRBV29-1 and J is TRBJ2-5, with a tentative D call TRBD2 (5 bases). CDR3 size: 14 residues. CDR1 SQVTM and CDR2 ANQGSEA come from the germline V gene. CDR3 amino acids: CIADVAEGQETQYF. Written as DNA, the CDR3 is TGCATCGCCGACGTGGCTGAGGGCCAAGAGACCCAGTACTTC.

The CDR3 loop is CASSLPREENIQYF. CDR3 in DNA: TGTGCCAGCAGCTTACCCCGGGAGGAAAACATTCAGTACTTC. V usage is TRBV11-2 and J usage is TRBJ2-4, with 7 bases identical to TRBD2. The trim removed 2 bases at V and 5 bases at J, leaving 3 bases unmatched. CDR1 and CDR2 from the germline V gene are SGHAT and FQNNGV. The CDR3 covers 14 residues. The whole variable domain, remainder taken from reference TRBV11-2 and TRBJ2-4, is EAGVAQSPRYKIIEKRQSVAFWCNPISGHATLYWYQQILGQGPKLLIQFQNNGVVDDSQLPKDRFSAERLKGVDSTLKIQPAKLEDSAVYLCASSLPREENIQYFGAGTRLSVL.

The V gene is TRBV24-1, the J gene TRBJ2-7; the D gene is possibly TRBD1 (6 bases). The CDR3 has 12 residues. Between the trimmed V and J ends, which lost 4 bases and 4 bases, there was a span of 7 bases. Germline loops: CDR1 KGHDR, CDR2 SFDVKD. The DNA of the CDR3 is TGTGCCACCAGTGAGGGGGCTTACGAGCAGTACTTC. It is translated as CATSEGAYEQYF.

In nucleotides, the CDR3 is TGTGCCAGCAGCCAGGGGGTTCTCAAGTACTTC. It translates to CASSQGVLKYF. The chain employs TRBV3-1 and TRBJ2-7; D tentatively reads TRBD1 or TRBD2 (5 bases each). With 3 bases removed from V and 11 bases from J, the gap between germline ends came to 11 bases. The germline V gene encodes CDR1 LGHDT and CDR2 YNNKEL (reference sequence). The CDR3 consists of 11 residues.

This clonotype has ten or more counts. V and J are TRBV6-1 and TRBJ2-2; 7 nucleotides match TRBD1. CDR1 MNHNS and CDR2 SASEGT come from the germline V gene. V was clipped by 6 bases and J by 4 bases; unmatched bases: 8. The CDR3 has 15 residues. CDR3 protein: CASSSRQGGTGELFF. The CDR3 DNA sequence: TGTGCCAGCAGCTCCCGACAGGGCGGCACCGGGGAGCTGTTTTTT.

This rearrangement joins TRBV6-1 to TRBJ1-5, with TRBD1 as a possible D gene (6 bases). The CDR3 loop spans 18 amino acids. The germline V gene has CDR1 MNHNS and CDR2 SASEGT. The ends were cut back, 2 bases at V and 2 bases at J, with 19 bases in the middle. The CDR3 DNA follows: TGTGCCAGCAGTGAAAGTTTGGGGGGCGGAGGTCGCAATCAGCCCCAGCATTTT. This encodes CASSESLGGGGRNQPQHF.

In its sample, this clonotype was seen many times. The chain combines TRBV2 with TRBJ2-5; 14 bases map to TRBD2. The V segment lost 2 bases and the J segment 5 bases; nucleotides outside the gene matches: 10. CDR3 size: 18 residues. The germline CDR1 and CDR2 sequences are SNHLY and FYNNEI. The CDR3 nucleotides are TGTGCCAGCAGTGAACCGACTAGCGGGGGGGACGTAGGGGAGACCCAGTACTTC. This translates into CASSEPTSGGDVGETQYF.

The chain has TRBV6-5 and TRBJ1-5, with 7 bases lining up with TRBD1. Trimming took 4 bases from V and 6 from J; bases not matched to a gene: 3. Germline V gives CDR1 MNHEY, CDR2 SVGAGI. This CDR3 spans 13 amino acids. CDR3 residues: CASSSTGVQPQHF. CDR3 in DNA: TGTGCCAGCAGTTCAACAGGGGTTCAGCCCCAGCATTTT.

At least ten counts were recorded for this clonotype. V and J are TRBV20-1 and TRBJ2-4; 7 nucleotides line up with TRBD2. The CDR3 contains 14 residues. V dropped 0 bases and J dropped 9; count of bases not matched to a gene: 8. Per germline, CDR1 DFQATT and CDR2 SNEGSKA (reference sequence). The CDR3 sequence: CSARDYRGVVIQYF. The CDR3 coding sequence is TGCAGTGCTAGAGATTACCGGGGGGTCGTCATTCAGTACTTC.

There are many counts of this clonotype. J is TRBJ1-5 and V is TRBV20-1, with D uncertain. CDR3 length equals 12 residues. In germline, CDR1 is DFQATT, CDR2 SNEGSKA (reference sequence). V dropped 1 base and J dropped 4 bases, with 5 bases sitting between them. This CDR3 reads CSARARNQPQHF. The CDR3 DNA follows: TGCAGTGCTAGAGCACGGAATCAGCCCCAGCATTTT.

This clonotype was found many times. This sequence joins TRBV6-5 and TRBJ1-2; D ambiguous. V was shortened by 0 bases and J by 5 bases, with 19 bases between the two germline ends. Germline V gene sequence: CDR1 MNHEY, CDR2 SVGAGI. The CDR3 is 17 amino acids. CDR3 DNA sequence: TGTGCCAGCAGTTACTCGTATGTTGGTAGAGGCCATTATGGCTACACCTTC. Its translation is CASSYSYVGRGHYGYTF.

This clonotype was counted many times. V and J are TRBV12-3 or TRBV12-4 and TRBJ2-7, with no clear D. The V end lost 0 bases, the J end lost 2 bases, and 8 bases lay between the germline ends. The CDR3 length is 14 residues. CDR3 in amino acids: CASSLASVAYEQYF. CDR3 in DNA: TGTGCCAGCAGTTTAGCGTCCGTTGCCTACGAGCAGTACTTC.

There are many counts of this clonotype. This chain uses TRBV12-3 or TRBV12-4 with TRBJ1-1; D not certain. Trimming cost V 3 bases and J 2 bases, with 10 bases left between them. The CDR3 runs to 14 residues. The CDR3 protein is CASSFWETNTEAFF. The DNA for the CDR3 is TGTGCCAGCAGTTTTTGGGAGACTAACACTGAAGCTTTCTTT.

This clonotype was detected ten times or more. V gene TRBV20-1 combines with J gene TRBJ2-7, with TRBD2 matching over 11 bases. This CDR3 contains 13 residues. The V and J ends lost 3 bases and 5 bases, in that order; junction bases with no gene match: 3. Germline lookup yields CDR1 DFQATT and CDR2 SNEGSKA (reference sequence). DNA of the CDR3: TGCAGTGCTAGGACTAGCGGGGACCACGAGCAGTACTTC. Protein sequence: CSARTSGDHEQYF.

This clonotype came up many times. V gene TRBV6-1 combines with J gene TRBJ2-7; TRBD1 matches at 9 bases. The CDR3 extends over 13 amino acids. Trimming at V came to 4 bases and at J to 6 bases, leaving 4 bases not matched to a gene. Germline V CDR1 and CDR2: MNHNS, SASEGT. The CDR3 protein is CASSATDRGEQYF. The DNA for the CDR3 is TGTGCCAGCAGTGCAACGGACAGGGGCGAGCAGTACTTC.

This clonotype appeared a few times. The CDR3 loop is CASSPNHGNQPQHF. CDR3 sequence (DNA): TGTGCCAGCAGCCCGAACCATGGCAATCAGCCCCAGCATTTT. This chain uses TRBV5-6 with TRBJ1-5, with D unresolved. This CDR3 contains 14 residues. Per the germline V gene, CDR1 is SGHDT and CDR2 is YYEEEE. The germline V and J ends were trimmed by 4 bases and 2 bases, with 10 bases remaining between them.

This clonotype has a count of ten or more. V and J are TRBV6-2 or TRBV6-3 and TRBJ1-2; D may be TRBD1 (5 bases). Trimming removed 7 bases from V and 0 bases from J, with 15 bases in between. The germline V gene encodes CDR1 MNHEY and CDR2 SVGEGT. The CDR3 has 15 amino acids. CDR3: CASTLVGTANYGYTF. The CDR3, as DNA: TGTGCCAGCACCCTAGTCGGGACGGCTAACTATGGCTACACCTTC.

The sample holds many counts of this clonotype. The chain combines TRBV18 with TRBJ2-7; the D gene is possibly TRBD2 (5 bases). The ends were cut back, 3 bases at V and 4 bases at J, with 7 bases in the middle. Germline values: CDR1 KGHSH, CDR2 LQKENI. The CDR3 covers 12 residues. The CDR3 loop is CASSPRGYEQYF. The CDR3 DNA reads TGTGCCAGCTCACCTCGGGGATACGAGCAGTACTTC.

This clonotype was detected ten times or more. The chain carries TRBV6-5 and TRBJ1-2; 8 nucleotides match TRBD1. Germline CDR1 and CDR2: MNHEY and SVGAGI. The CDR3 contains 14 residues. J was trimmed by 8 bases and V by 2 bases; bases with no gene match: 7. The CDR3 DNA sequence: TGTGCCAGCAGTTACCTCGACAGGGGAGGAGGCTACACCTTC. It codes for CASSYLDRGGGYTF.

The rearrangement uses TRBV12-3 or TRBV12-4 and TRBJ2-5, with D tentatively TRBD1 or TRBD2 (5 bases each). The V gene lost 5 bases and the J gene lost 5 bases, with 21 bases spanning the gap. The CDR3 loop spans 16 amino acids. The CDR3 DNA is TGTGCCAGCAGTCCATTGGGACGGGAAGCTTTGGAGACCCAGTACTTC. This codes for CASSPLGREALETQYF.

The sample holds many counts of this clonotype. DNA for the CDR3: TGCGCCAGCAGCTTGGCAATATGGCCGGGGATGAACACTGAAGCTTTCTTT. It yields the protein CASSLAIWPGMNTEAFF. The V gene is TRBV5-1, the J gene TRBJ1-1; D is ambiguous. Germline-derived CDR1 and CDR2 are SGHRS and YFSETQ. The CDR3 consists of 17 residues. V was pared by 0 bases and J by 0 bases, with 15 bases between.